A single TCR beta chain is shown here with its context. The data are from a study of cytotoxic CD8 clonotypes in ibrutinib-treated CLL. TCRdb's table, derived via immunoSEQ multiplex PCR, lists solely in-frame clones and lacks some. Of approximately 200,000 clones listed, over 60% are singletons. V dropped 5 bases and J dropped 2; count of bases not matched to a gene: 6. CDR1 LGHNA and CDR2 YSLEER come from the germline V gene. The CDR3 loop spans 15 amino acids. The sequencing here drew on PBMCs, taken after 24 months of ibrutinib treatment. J is TRBJ2-7 and V is TRBV4-3, with TRBD2 identical over 10 bases. The receptor comes from a human donor with chronic lymphocytic leukemia. CDR3 region: CASSDSSGRPYEQYF. As DNA, the CDR3 is TGCGCCAGCAGCGACTCTAGCGGGAGACCCTACGAGCAGTACTTC.